This T cell receptor (beta chain) comes out of a study of T-cell reconstitution after alpha-beta-depleted transplantation in children. Preparation of the TCRbeta library was carried out with unique molecular identifiers. TCRdb re-analysed the PCR reads in MiXCR, keeping a single row per CDR3 protein. The sample consists of roughly 100,000 distinct CDR3 sequences, 7% to 10% of them appearing once. The J segment lost 2 bases and the V segment lost 2 bases, leaving 4 bases of the junction unmatched. Germline V gene sequence: CDR1 DFQATT, CDR2 SNEGSKA (reference sequence). The CDR3 has 15 residues. Many counts were recorded for this clonotype.

The chain employs TRBV20-1 and TRBJ1-2, with 11 bases matching TRBD1. The receptor's source is a human donor who donated a stem cell graft to a child with congenital amegakaryocytic thrombocytopenia. Sequenced here: PBMCs from the stem cell graft donor, sampled from the stem cell graft. Here the CDR3 DNA reads TGCAGTGCTAGACCCGGGACAGGGGGGAACTATGGCTACACCTTC. Translation: CSARPGTGGNYGYTF.